This T cell receptor (beta chain) was documented in a study of blood T cell repertoires in COVID-19. Background on the study: COVID-19 samples collected from the United States, Italy and Spain covered acute and convalescent phases. Sample material is recorded as cDNA or gDNA derived from T cells, B-cell-depleted T cells, or PBMCs.

CDR1 and CDR2 (germline): SEHNR, FQNEAQ (reference sequence). The CDR3 extends over 17 amino acids. The ends lost 0 bases at V and 5 bases at J; junction bases unmatched: 10. This clone occurred once. In the source study's methods: By means of reference gene primer amplification, nucleated cell counts were estimated. Only in-frame clones appear in the TCRdb table, and some are missing; sequencing was by immunoSEQ multiplex PCR. That table gives V, J and clone size, and the DNA gave D and trimming. The repertoire holds 200,000 to 300,000 clones, with 85% to 90% as singletons. Material: peripheral blood. The chain uses TRBV7-9 and TRBJ2-5; 9 nucleotides line up with TRBD2. The sequence was collected from a woman aged 35 to 49 with acute or convalescent COVID-19. DNA for the CDR3: TGTGCCAGCAGCTTAGCGCGGGGACTAGCCCTGCGGGAGACCCAGTACTTC. Translation: CASSLARGLALRETQYF.